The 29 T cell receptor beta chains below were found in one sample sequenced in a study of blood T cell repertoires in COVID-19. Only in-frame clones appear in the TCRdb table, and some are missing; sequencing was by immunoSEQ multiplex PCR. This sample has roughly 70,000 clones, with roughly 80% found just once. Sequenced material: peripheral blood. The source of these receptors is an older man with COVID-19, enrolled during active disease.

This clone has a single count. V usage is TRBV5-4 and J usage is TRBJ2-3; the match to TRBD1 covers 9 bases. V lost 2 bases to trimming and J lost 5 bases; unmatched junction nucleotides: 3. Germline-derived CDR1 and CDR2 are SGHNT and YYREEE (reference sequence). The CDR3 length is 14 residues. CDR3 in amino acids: CASSFKDRGDTQYF. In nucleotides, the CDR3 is TGTGCCAGCAGCTTTAAGGACAGGGGAGATACGCAGTATTTT.

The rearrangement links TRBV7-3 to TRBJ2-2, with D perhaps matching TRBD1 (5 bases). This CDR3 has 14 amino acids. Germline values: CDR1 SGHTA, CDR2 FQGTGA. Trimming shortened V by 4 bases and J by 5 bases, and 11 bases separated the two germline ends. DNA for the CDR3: TGTGCCAGCAGCTCTCGCCCAGGGACCGGGGAGCTGTTTTTT. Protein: CASSSRPGTGELFF.

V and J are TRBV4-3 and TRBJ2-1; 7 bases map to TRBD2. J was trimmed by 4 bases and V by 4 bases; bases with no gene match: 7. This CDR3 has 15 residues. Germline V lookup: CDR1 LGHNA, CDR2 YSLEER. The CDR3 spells CASSPGTNAYNEQFF. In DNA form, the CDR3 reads TGCGCCAGCAGCCCCGGGACTAACGCTTACAATGAGCAGTTCTTC.

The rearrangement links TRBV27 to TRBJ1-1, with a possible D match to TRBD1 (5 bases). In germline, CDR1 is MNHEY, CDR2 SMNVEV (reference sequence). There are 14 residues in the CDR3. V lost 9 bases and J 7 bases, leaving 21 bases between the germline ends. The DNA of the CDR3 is TGTGCCAGTAAACCCATTGCGGGGGGGGGTGAAGCTTTCTTT. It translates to CASKPIAGGGEAFF.

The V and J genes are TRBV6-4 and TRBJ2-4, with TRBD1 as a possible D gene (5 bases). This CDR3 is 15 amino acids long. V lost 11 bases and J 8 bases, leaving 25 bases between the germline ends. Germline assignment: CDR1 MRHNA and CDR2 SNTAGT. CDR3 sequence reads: CAPEDDRARTYIQYF. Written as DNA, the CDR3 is TGTGCCCCCGAGGACGACAGAGCCAGAACCTACATTCAGTACTTC.

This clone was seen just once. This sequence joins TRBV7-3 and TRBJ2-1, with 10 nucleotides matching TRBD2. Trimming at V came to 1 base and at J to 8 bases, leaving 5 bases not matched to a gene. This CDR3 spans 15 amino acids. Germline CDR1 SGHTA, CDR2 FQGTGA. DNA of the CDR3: TGTGCCAGCAGCTTAATCCCCGGGACTAGCGATGAGCAGTTCTTC. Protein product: CASSLIPGTSDEQFF.

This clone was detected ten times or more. The DNA for the CDR3 is TGTGCCAGCAGTTGGGACAGGGATCAGCCCCAGCATTTT. It codes for CASSWDRDQPQHF. The chain links TRBV12-3 or TRBV12-4 to TRBJ1-5; 9 positions match TRBD1. Losses at the gene ends were 4 bases for V and 5 bases for J; bases not matched to a gene: 0. The CDR3 runs 13 residues.

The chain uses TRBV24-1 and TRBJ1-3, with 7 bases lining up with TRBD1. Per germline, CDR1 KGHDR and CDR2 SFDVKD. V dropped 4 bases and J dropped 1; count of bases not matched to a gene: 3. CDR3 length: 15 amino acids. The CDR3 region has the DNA TGTGCCACCAGTGACCCCAGGGGGTCTGGAAACACCATATATTTT. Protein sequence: CATSDPRGSGNTIYF.

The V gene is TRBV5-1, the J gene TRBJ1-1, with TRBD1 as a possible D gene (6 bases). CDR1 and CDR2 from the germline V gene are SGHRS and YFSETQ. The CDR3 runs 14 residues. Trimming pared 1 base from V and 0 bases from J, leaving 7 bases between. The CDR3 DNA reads TGCGCCAGCAGCTTGACAGGGATGAACACTGAAGCTTTCTTT. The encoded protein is CASSLTGMNTEAFF.

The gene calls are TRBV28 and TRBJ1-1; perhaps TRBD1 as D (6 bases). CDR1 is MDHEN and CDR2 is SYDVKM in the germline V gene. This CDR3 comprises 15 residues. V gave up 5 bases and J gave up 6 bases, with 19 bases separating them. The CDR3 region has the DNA TGTGCCAGCAGTCCCCGGGCGGACAGACGGTCTGAAGCTTTCTTT. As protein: CASSPRADRRSEAFF.

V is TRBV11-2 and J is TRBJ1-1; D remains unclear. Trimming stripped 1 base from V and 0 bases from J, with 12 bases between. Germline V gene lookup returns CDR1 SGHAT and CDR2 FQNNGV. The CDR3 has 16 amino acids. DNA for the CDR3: TGTGCCAGCAGCTTAGCCACGGGATTCATGAACACTGAAGCTTTCTTT. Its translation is CASSLATGFMNTEAFF.

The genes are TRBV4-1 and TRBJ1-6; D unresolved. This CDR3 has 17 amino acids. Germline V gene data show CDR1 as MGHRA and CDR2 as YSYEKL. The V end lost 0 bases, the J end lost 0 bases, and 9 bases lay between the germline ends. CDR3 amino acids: CASSQDKQSSYNSPLHF. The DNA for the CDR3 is TGCGCCAGCAGCCAAGATAAGCAAAGCTCCTATAATTCACCCCTCCACTTT.

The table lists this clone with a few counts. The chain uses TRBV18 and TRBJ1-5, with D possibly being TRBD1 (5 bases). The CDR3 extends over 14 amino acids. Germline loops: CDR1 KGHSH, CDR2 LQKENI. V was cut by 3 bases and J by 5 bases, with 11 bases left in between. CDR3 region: CASSPGGAHQPQHF. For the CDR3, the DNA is TGTGCCAGCTCACCGGGAGGGGCTCATCAGCCCCAGCATTTT.

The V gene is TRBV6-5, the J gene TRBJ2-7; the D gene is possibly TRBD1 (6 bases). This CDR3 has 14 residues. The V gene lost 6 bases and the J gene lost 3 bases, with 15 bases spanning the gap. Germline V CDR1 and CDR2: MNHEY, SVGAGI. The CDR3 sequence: CASSGGQSHYEQYF. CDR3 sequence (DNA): TGTGCCAGCAGCGGCGGACAGAGCCACTACGAGCAGTACTTC.

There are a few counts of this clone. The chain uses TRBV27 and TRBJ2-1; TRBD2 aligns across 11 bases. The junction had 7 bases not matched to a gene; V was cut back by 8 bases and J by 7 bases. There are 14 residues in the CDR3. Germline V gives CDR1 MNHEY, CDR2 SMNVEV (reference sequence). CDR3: CASALAGGANEQFF. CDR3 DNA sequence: TGTGCCAGCGCCCTAGCGGGAGGTGCGAATGAGCAGTTCTTC.

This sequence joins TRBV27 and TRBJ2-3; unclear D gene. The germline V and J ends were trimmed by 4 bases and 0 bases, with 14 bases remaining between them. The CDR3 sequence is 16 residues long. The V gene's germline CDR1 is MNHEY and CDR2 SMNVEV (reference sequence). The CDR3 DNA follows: TGTGCCAGCAGTTCCCTCGGTTTCGCTAGCACAGATACGCAGTATTTT. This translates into CASSSLGFASTDTQYF.

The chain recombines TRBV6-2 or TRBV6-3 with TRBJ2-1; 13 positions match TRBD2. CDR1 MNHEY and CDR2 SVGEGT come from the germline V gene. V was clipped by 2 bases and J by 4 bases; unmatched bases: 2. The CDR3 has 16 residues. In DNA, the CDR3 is TGTGCCAGCAGTTACCTGGGACTAGCGGGGTACAATGAGCAGTTCTTC. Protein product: CASSYLGLAGYNEQFF.

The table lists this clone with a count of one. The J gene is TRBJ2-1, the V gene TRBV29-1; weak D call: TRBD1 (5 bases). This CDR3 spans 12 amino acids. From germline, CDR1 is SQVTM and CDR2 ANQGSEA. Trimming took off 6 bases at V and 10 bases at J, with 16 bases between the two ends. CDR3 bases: TGCAGCGTCGCTGCTCAGGGCAGGGAGCAGTTCTTC. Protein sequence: CSVAAQGREQFF.

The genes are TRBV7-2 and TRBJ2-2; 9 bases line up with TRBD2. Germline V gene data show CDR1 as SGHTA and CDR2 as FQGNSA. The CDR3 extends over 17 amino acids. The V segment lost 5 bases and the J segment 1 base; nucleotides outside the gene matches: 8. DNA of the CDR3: TGTGCCAGCAGCCCGGGCGGGAGGGCTCTGAACACCGGGGAGCTGTTTTTT. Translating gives CASSPGGRALNTGELFF. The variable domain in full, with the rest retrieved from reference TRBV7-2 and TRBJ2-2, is GAGVSQSPSNKVTEKGKDVELRCDPISGHTALYWYRQSLGQGLEFLIYFQGNSAPDKSGLPSDRFSAERTGGSVSTLTIQRTQQEDSAVYLCASSPGGRALNTGELFFGEGSRLTVL.

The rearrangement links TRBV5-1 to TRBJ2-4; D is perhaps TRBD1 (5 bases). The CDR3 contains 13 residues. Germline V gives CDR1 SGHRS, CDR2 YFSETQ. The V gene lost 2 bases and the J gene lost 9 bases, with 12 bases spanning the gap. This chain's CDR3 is CASSFERGGIQYF. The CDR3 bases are TGCGCCAGCAGCTTTGAAAGGGGCGGCATTCAGTACTTC.

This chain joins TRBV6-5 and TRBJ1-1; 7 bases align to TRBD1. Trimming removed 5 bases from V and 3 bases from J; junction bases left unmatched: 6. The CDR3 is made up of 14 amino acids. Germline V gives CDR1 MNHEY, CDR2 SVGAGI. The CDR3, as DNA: TGTGCCAGCAGTATGACAGGGTTTTACACTGAAGCTTTCTTT. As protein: CASSMTGFYTEAFF.

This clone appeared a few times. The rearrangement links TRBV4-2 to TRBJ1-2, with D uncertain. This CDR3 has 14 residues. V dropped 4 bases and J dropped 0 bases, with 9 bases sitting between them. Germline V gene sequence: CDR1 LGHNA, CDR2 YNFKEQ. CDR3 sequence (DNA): TGTGCCAGCAGCCCCTTGGTAGCTAACTATGGCTACACCTTC. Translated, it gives CASSPLVANYGYTF.

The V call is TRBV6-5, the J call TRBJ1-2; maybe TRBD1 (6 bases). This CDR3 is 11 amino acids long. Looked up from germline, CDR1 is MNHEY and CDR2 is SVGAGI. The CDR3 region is CGSGHDYGYTF. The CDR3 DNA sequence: TGTGGGTCGGGACACGACTATGGCTACACCTTC.

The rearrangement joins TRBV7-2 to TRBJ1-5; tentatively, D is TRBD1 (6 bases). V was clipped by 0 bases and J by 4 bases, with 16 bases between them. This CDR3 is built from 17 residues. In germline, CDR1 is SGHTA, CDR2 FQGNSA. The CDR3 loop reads CASSLAGLDSTNQPQHF. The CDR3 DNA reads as TGTGCCAGCAGCTTAGCGGGGTTGGACAGCACTAATCAGCCCCAGCATTTT. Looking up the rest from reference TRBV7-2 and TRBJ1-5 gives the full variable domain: GAGVSQSPSNKVTEKGKDVELRCDPISGHTALYWYRQSLGQGLEFLIYFQGNSAPDKSGLPSDRFSAERTGGSVSTLTIQRTQQEDSAVYLCASSLAGLDSTNQPQHFGDGTRLSIL.

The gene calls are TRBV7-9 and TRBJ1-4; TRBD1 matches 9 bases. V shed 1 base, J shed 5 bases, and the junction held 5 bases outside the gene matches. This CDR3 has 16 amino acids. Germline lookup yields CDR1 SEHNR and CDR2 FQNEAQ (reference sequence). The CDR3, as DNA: TGTGCCAGCAGCTTAGGCCCCGGGACAGGGAATGAAAAACTGTTTTTT. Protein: CASSLGPGTGNEKLFF.

CDR3 DNA sequence: TGCAGCGTTGAAGACCGAAGGCGGGGTGAAAAACTGTTTTTT. Protein: CSVEDRRRGEKLFF. The chain carries TRBV29-1 and TRBJ1-4; D unclear. Per the germline V gene, CDR1 is SQVTM and CDR2 is ANQGSEA. The CDR3 runs to 14 residues. Trimming took 0 bases from V and 7 from J, leaving 12 bases between them.

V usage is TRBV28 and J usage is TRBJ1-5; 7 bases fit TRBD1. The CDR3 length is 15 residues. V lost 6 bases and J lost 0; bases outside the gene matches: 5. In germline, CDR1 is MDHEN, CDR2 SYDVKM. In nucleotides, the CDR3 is TGTGCCAGCAGGGCGACAGGGATTAGCAATCAGCCCCAGCATTTT. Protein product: CASRATGISNQPQHF.

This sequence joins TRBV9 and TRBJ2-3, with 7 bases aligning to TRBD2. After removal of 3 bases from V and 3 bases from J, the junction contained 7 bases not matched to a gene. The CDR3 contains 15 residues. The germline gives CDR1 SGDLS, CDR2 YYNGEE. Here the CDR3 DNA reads TGTGCCAGCAGCGCGCGGGCGGGAGTAACAGATACGCAGTATTTT. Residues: CASSARAGVTDTQYF.

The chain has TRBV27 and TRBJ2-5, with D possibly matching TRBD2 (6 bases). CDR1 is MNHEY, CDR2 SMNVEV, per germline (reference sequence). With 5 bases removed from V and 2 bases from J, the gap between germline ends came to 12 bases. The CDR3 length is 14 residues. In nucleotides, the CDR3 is TGTGCCAGCAGTATGGGCGGGATTCAAGAGACCCAGTACTTC. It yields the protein CASSMGGIQETQYF.